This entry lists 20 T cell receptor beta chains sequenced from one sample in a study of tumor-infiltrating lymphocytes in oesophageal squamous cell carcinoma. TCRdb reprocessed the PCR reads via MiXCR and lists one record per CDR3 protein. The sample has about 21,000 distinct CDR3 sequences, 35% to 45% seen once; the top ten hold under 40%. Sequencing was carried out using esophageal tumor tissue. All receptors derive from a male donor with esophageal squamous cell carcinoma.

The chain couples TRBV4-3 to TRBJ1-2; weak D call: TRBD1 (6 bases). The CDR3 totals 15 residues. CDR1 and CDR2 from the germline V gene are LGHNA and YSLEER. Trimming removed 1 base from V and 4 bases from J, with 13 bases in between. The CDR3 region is CASSQGTASAYGYTF. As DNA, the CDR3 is TGCGCCAGCAGCCAAGGGACAGCCTCGGCCTATGGCTACACCTTC.

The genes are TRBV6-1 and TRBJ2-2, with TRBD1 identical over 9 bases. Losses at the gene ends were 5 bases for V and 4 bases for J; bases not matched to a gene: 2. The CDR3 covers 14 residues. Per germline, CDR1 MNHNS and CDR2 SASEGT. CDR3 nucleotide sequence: TGTGCCAGCAGTCGGGACAGGGTCACCGGGGAGCTGTTTTTT. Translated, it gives CASSRDRVTGELFF.

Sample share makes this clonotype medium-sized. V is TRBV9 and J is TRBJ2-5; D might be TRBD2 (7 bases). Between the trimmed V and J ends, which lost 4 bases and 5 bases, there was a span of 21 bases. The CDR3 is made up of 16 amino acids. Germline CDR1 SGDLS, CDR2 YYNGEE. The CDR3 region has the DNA TGTGCCAGCAGCTCCCAAGGGGGGGGTTTTCAGGAGACCCAGTACTTC. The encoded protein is CASSSQGGGFQETQYF.

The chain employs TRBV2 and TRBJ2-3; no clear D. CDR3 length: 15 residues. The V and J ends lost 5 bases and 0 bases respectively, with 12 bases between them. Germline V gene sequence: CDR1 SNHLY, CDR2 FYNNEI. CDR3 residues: CASSLSGASTDTQYF. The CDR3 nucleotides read TGTGCCAGCAGTCTCTCGGGCGCTAGCACAGATACGCAGTATTTT.

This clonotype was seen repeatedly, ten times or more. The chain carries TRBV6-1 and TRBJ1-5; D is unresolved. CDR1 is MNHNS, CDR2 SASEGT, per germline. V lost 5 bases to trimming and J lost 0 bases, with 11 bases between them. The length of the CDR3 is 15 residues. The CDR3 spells CASSPQIYSNQPQHF. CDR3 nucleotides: TGTGCCAGCAGTCCACAGATTTATAGCAATCAGCCCCAGCATTTT.

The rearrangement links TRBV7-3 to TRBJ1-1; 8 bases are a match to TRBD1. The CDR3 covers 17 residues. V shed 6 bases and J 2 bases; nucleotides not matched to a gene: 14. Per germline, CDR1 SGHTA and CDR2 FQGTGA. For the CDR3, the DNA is TGTGCCAGCAGGCTACAGGGGGATCTGATACTAAACACTGAAGCTTTCTTT. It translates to CASRLQGDLILNTEAFF.

CDR3 amino acids: CASSVGLRMNTEAFF. CDR3 coding DNA: TGCGCCAGCAGCGTCGGACTGCGGATGAACACTGAAGCTTTCTTT. The chain combines TRBV5-1 with TRBJ1-1; D unresolved. CDR3 length equals 15 residues. The germline V gene encodes CDR1 SGHRS and CDR2 YFSETQ. V was shortened by 4 bases and J by 0 bases, with 13 bases between the two germline ends.

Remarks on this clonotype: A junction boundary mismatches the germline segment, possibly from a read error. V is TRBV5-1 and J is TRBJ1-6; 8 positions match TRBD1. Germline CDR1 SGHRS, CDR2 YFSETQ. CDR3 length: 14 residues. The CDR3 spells CASSPDRGRYGYTF. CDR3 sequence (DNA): TGCGCCAGCAGTCCCGACAGGGGAAGATATGGCTACACCTTT.

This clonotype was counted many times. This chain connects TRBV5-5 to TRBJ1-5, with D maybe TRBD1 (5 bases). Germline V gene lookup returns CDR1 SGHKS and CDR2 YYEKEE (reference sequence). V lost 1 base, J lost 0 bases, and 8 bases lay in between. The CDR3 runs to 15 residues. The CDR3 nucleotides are TGTGCCAGCAGCTTGTTGGGGGGTAGCAATCAGCCCCAGCATTTT. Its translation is CASSLLGGSNQPQHF.

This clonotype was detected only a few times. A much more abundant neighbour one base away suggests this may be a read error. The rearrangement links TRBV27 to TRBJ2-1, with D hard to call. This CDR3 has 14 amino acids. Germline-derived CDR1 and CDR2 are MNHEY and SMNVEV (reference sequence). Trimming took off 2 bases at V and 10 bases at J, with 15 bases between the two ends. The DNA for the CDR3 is TGTGCCAGCAGTTTAGGGTTTGCCTCCTACGAGCAGTTCTTC. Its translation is CASSLGFASYEQFF.

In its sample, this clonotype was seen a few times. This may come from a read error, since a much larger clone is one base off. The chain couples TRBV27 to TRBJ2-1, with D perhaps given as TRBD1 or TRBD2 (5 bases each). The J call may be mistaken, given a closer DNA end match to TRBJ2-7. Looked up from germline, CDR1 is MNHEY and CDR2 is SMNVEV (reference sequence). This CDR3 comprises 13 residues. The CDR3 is CASSWGTYNEQYF. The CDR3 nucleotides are TGTGCCAGCAGCTGGGGGACCTACAATGAGCAGTACTTC.

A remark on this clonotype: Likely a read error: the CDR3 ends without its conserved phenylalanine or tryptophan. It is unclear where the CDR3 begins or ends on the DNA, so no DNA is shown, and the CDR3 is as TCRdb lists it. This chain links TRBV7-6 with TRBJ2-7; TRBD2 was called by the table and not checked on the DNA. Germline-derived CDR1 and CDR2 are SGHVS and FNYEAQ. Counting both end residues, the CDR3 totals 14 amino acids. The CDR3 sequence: CASSHLESPLHFGS.

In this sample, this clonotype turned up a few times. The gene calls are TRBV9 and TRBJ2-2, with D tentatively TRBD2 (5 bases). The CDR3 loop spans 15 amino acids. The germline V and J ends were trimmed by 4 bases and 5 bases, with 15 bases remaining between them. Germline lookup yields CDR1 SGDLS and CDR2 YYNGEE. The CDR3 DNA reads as TGTGCCAGCAGCCCACTAGGACGAACTACCGGGGAGCTGTTTTTT. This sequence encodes CASSPLGRTTGELFF. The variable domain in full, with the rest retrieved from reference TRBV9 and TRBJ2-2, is DSGVTQTPKHLITATGQRVTLRCSPRSGDLSVYWYQQSLDQGLQFLIQYYNGEERAKGNILERFSAQQFPDLHSELNLSSLELGDSALYFCASSPLGRTTGELFFGEGSRLTVL.

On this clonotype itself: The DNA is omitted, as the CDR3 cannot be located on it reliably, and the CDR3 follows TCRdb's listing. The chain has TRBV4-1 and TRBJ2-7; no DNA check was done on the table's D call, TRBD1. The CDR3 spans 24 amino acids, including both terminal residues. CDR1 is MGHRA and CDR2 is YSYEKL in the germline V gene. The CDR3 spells CASSQELKPYEQYFGPGTRNEQFF.

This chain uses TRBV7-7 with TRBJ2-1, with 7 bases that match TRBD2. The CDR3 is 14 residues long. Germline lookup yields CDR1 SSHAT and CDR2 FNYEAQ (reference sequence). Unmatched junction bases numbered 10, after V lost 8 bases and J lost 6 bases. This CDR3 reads CASGSGGSANEQFF. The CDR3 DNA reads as TGTGCCAGCGGGTCTGGCGGGAGCGCCAATGAGCAGTTCTTC.

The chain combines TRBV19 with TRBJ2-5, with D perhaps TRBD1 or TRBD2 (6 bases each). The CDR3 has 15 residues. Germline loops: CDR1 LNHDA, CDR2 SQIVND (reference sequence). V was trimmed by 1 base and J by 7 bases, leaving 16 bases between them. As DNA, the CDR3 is TGTGCCAGTAGTATAGCCTCCCGGGGGCTAGCGACCCAGTACTTC. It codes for CASSIASRGLATQYF.

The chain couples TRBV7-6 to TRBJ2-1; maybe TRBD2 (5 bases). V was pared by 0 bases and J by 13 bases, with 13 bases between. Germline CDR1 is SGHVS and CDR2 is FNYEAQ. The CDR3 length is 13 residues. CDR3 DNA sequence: TGTGCCAGCAGCTTAGCTATAGGGAGACGACAGTTCTTC. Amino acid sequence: CASSLAIGRRQFF. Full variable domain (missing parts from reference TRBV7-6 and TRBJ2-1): GAGVSQSPRYKVTKRGQDVALRCDPISGHVSLYWYRQALGQGPEFLTYFNYEAQQDKSGLPNDRFSAERPEGSISTLTIQRTEQRDSAMYRCASSLAIGRRQFFGPGTRLTVL.

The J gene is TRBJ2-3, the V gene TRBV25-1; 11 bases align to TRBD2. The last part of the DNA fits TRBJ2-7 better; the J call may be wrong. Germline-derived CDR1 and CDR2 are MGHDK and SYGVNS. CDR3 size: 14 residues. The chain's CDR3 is CASTTSGSSHEQYF. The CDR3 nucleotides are TGTGCCAGCACTACTAGCGGGAGTTCTCACGAGCAGTACTTC.

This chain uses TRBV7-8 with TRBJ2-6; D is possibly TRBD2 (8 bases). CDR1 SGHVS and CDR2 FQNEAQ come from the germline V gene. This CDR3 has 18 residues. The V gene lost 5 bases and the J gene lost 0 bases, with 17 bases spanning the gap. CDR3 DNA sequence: TGTGCCAGCAGCCAGGGGGGACTAGATTTCTCTGGGGCCAACGTCCTGACTTTC. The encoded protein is CASSQGGLDFSGANVLTF.

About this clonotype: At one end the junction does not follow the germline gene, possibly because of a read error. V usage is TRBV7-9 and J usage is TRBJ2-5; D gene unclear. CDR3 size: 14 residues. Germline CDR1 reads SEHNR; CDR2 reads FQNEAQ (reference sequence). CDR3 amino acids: CASSLARSNSPLHF. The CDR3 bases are TGTGCCAGCAGCTTAGCTCGCAGCAATTCACCCCTCCACTTC.